This T cell receptor beta chain was profiled in a study of human thymus T cells. Overall study findings and caveats: Among unrelated individuals, related research reported thymic repertoires that overlapped highly. Thymic and blood repertoires seemed to favor certain V and J genes.

In regard to this clone: Its matching antigen is unknown.

TCRdb keeps only in-frame clones here, not all; method: immunoSEQ multiplex PCR. The repertoire has under 95,000 clones, roughly 94% of them found once; the top ten carry 0.03% to 0.035%. Trimming left V 6 bases short and J 2 bases short, with 20 bases between. The CDR3 contains 17 residues. Per germline, CDR1 MNHEY and CDR2 SMNVEV (reference sequence). Resections from corrective heart surgery supplied the thymus tissue. Each of the donors was a healthy Finnish infant who was undergoing open corrective cardiac surgery for congenital heart defects. This receptor was obtained from a girl under two years old with a congenital heart defect but otherwise immunologically healthy. This chain connects TRBV27 to TRBJ1-5; D is ambiguous. Sequenced input: thymus tissue. This CDR3 reads CASSSHYSRGGNQPQHF. The DNA for the CDR3 is TGTGCCAGCAGCTCCCATTATTCGCGGGGTGGCAATCAGCCCCAGCATTTT.